The clone carrying this TCR beta chain was picked up a small number of times. Its specificity is not known. This entry is derived from a study of vaccination and CD4 T cells after COVID-19. Study information: After nasal swab PCR-confirmed SARS-CoV-2, fewer than ten convalescents had mild disease and one severe. Post-COVID samples were collected a median about 95 days following diagnosis, spanning 35 to 161. Study conclusions and caveats: A median 86.3% of convalescent patients' SARS-CoV-2-reactive clones emerged only after vaccination.

The treatment here: approximately nine-day PBMC culture with coronavirus spike peptide pools or control peptides (ViraFEST assay). Patients returned positive PCR results between March and December 2020, earlier than US Alpha, Beta and Delta variants. With the Oncomine TCR Beta short-read assay, DNA from cultured CD4+ T cells was sequenced. TCRdb independently ran MiXCR on the PCR reads; one entry per CDR3 protein. This sample has more than 10,000 distinct CDR3 sequences, with 50% to 55% found just once. The CDR3 is 15 residues long. Trimming removed 4 bases from V and 3 bases from J, with 16 bases in between.

The origin of this receptor is a human donor who had recovered from COVID-19. The V gene is TRBV12-3 or TRBV12-4, the J gene TRBJ2-7; D call uncertain. Sequencing was performed on CD4+ T cells from blood, cultured in vitro. The chain's CDR3 is CASSWDQRTFYEQYF. The CDR3 nucleotides are TGTGCCAGCAGTTGGGATCAGCGAACCTTCTACGAGCAGTACTTC.